This section outlines one TCR beta chain sequence together with its context. Some clones are missing from TCRdb's copy, which holds only in-frame ones; the method was immunoSEQ multiplex PCR. The repertoire consists of 210,000 or so clones, with around four fifths occurring once and the leading ten covering approximately 5%. This specimen belongs to a study of blood T cell repertoires in COVID-19. V trimming: 9 bases; J trimming: 5 bases; junction bases outside the gene matches: 7. The CDR3 sequence is 14 residues long. The germline V gene encodes CDR1 LNHDA and CDR2 SQIVND (reference sequence). The receptor was derived from a woman aged 45-60 years who had been exposed to COVID-19. The chain employs TRBV19 and TRBJ2-4; 10 positions agree with TRBD1. The sequenced material came from PBMCs or T cells enriched from blood (not recorded which). Here the CDR3 DNA reads TGTGCCAGCCGTGACAGGGGGCGCGAAAACATTCAGTACTTC. Protein sequence: CASRDRGRENIQYF.